This T cell receptor (beta chain) is drawn from a study of control samples from healthy donors and cancer patients. Germline-derived CDR1 and CDR2 are LNHDA and SQIVND (reference sequence). V lost 4 bases to trimming and J lost 2 bases; unmatched junction nucleotides: 5. CDR3 length equals 15 residues. This clone is a singleton in its sample. Profiled with immunoSEQ multiplex PCR; TCRdb holds only in-frame clones, not every one. This sample yields about 170,000 clones, of which 90% to 95% are seen a single time; about 4% belongs to the top ten. The sequenced sample was blood. The clonotype was recovered from a woman in her fifties or sixties in good health. This chain uses TRBV19 with TRBJ1-2; 9 bases fit TRBD1. DNA of the CDR3: TGTGCCAGTAGTACAGGGACAGGGAGAAACTATGGCTACACCTTC. Translated: CASSTGTGRNYGYTF. Combining the CDR3 with reference TRBV19 and TRBJ1-2 gives the whole variable domain DGGITQSPKYLFRKEGQNVTLSCEQNLNHDAMYWYRQDPGQGLRLIYYSQIVNDFQKGDIAEGYSVSREKKESFPLTVTSAQKNPTAFYLCASSTGTGRNYGYTFGSGTRLTVV.